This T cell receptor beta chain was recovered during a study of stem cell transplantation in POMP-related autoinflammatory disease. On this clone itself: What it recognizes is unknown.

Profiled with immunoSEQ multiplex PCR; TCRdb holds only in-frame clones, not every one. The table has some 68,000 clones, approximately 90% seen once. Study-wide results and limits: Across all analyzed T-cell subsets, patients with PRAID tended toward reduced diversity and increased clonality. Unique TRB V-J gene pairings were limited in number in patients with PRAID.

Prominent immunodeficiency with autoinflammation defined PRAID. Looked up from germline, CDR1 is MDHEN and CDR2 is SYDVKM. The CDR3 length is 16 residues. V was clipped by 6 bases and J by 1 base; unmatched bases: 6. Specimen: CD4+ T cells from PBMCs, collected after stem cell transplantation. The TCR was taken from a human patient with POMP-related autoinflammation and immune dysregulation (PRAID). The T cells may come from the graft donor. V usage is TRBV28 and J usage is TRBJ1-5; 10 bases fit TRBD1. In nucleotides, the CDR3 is TGTGCCAGCAGCGACAGGGGGCGGGGGAGCAATCAGCCCCAGCATTTT. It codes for CASSDRGRGSNQPQHF.